Listed here are 26 T cell receptor beta chains from one sample, sequenced in a study of shared clonotypes between healthy human individuals (dated by TCRdb to about 2020). Library method: the immunoSEQ multiplex PCR assay. TCRdb limited this immuneACCESS table to in-frame rearrangements with V and J called. A share of clones is missing; checked studies link under half to unresolved V genes, and the rest is unexplained. Here the sample has some 2,400,000 clones; approximately 96% occur a single time. The ten biggest clones cover more than 0.1% of the sample. What was sequenced was naive CD4+ T cells sorted from blood. According to the study, the label for this sample's cell subset or site signals: CD45RA+ positively selected. These TCRs come from a man younger than 30 in good health.

The chain couples TRBV9 to TRBJ2-7; no clear D. Germline V CDR1 and CDR2: SGDLS, YYNGEE. The CDR3 extends over 15 amino acids. Between the trimmed V and J ends, which lost 0 bases and 0 bases, there was a span of 10 bases. For the CDR3, the DNA is TGTGCCAGCAGCGTAGAACCCCTCAGCTCCTACGAGCAGTACTTC. This gives the protein CASSVEPLSSYEQYF.

The chain uses TRBV29-1 and TRBJ2-4; 9 nucleotides agree with TRBD2. Germline CDR1 is SQVTM and CDR2 is ANQGSEA. V shed 5 bases and J 0 bases; nucleotides not matched to a gene: 11. The CDR3 contains 17 residues. CDR3 amino acids: CSVRGSSGDLAKNIQYF. CDR3 nucleotides: TGCAGCGTTCGAGGGTCTAGCGGGGACTTAGCCAAAAACATTCAGTACTTC.

V and J are TRBV4-1 and TRBJ2-7; 8 bases are a match to TRBD2. The CDR3 is 17 residues long. After removal of 2 bases from V and 0 bases from J, the junction contained 9 bases not matched to a gene. Looked up from germline, CDR1 is MGHRA and CDR2 is YSYEKL. The CDR3 spells CASSQPLTSANSYEQYF. The CDR3 bases are TGCGCCAGCAGCCAACCCTTGACTAGCGCTAACTCCTACGAGCAGTACTTC.

This chain uses TRBV10-3 with TRBJ1-2, with a tentative D call TRBD1 (6 bases). Between the trimmed V and J ends, which lost 0 bases and 2 bases, there was a span of 13 bases. CDR1 is ENHRY, CDR2 SYGVKD, per germline. CDR3 size: 16 residues. CDR3 sequence: CAISESAGALNYGYTF. CDR3 bases: TGTGCCATCAGTGAGTCGGCAGGGGCCCTAAACTATGGCTACACCTTC.

In this sample, this clone turned up once. The chain employs TRBV18 and TRBJ2-1, with a weak D call TRBD1 (5 bases). Per the germline V gene, CDR1 is KGHSH and CDR2 is LQKENI. The CDR3 runs to 14 residues. Trimming removed 6 bases at V and 6 bases at J, with 15 bases between. CDR3 loop: CASSPGRVSNEQFF. The CDR3 coding sequence is TGTGCCAGCTCCCCGGGCAGGGTCTCCAATGAGCAGTTCTTC.

The gene calls are TRBV6-5 and TRBJ1-2, with D possibly TRBD1 on 5 matching bases. The V and J ends lost 0 bases and 1 base respectively, with 9 bases between them. The CDR3 is 15 residues long. CDR1 is MNHEY and CDR2 is SVGAGI in the germline V gene. CDR3: CASSYSGQFNYGYTF. In DNA form, the CDR3 reads TGTGCCAGCAGTTACTCGGGGCAGTTTAACTATGGCTACACCTTC.

The CDR3 nucleotides read TGTGCCGGCCCAGAGGGTTGGGATCAGCCCCAGCATTTT. Protein sequence: CAGPEGWDQPQHF. The chain couples TRBV2 to TRBJ1-5; D is unresolved. The CDR3 runs 13 residues. Germline CDR1 is SNHLY and CDR2 is FYNNEI. The ends were cut back, 11 bases at V and 5 bases at J, with 16 bases in the middle.

Only one count was recorded for this clone. CDR3 sequence (DNA): TGTGCCACCAGCTGGGGGACCGTAGGAAATTCACCCCTCCACTTT. Its translation: CATSWGTVGNSPLHF. The chain recombines TRBV15 with TRBJ1-6; D is possibly TRBD1 (5 bases). CDR3 length: 15 amino acids. Germline V CDR1 and CDR2: LNHNV, YYDKDF (reference sequence). Deletions cut 5 bases from V and 7 bases from J, with 15 bases between.

The chain uses TRBV5-1 and TRBJ1-3; 9 bases match TRBD1. J lost 0 bases, V lost 4 bases, and 8 bases had no gene match. The CDR3 has 17 residues. Germline values: CDR1 SGHRS, CDR2 YFSETQ. The CDR3 spells CASSGETGGFSGNTIYF. The CDR3 bases are TGCGCCAGCAGCGGGGAGACAGGGGGTTTCTCTGGAAACACCATATATTTT.

V is TRBV28 and J is TRBJ1-2; TRBD1 matches 7 bases. The V gene's germline CDR1 is MDHEN and CDR2 SYDVKM. V lost 3 bases and J lost 2; bases outside the gene matches: 9. There are 16 residues in the CDR3. The DNA of the CDR3 is TGTGCCAGCAGTTTGCGGTGGCCGACAGGGAACTATGGCTACACCTTC. Amino acid sequence: CASSLRWPTGNYGYTF.

Turning to this clone: The sample carries other DNA sequences with the same CDR3. The J gene is TRBJ1-1, the V gene TRBV5-1; D remains unclear. This CDR3 contains 12 residues. Germline V gene data show CDR1 as SGHRS and CDR2 as YFSETQ. V lost 0 bases, J lost 4 bases, and 4 bases lay in between. This CDR3 is CASSLEGTEAFF. Here the CDR3 DNA reads TGCGCCAGCAGCTTGGAAGGCACTGAAGCTTTCTTT.

A word on this clone: The same CDR3 can be traced to other DNA sequences in this sample. J is TRBJ2-3 and V is TRBV27, with 12 bases that match TRBD2. Germline-derived CDR1 and CDR2 are MNHEY and SMNVEV (reference sequence). V lost 5 bases and J lost 1; bases outside the gene matches: 1. The CDR3 totals 15 residues. The CDR3 DNA reads TGTGCCAGCAGTCGACTAGCGGGAGGCACAGATACGCAGTATTTT. Amino acid sequence: CASSRLAGGTDTQYF.

The chain carries TRBV4-3 and TRBJ2-2; D tentatively fits TRBD1 or TRBD2 (6 bases each). Looked up from germline, CDR1 is LGHNA and CDR2 is YSLEER. The V gene lost 3 bases and the J gene lost 6 bases, with 29 bases spanning the gap. CDR3 size: 20 residues. CDR3 sequence (DNA): TGCGCCAGCAGCCATGCAAGGCGGGGCAGGGGATCGACGTGGGCCGGGGAGCTGTTTTTT. Encoded protein: CASSHARRGRGSTWAGELFF.

The CDR3 here is CASSPGVLGGANVLTF. CDR3 bases: TGCGCCAGCAGCCCCGGGGTCCTCGGTGGGGCCAACGTCCTGACTTTC. This chain connects TRBV10-1 to TRBJ2-6; the D gene is possibly TRBD2 (5 bases). V lost 6 bases and J 3 bases, leaving 15 bases between the germline ends. The CDR3 loop spans 16 amino acids. Germline values: CDR1 WNHNN, CDR2 SYGVQD (reference sequence).

This clone was detected a few times. This chain uses TRBV6-5 with TRBJ1-6; D gene unclear. Trimming pared 9 bases from V and 3 bases from J, leaving 9 bases between. Germline V gene data show CDR1 as MNHEY and CDR2 as SVGAGI. CDR3 size: 13 residues. The CDR3 reads CASKPGYNSPLHF. In DNA, the CDR3 is TGTGCCAGTAAACCGGGCTATAATTCACCCCTCCACTTT.

In DNA form, the CDR3 reads TGTGCCAGCCAGTCGGAGAGTCCAGAGACCCAGTACTTC. Translated, it gives CASQSESPETQYF. J is TRBJ2-5 and V is TRBV6-5; D ambiguous. Germline values: CDR1 MNHEY, CDR2 SVGAGI. The CDR3 covers 13 residues. V was shortened by 8 bases and J by 4 bases, with 14 bases between the two germline ends.

The chain has TRBV5-7 and TRBJ2-2; D is possibly TRBD2 (6 bases). TRBV5-7 is an ORF, with its function uncertain. Between the trimmed V and J ends, which lost 4 bases and 3 bases, there was a span of 19 bases. This CDR3 region has 17 residues. The CDR3 DNA is TGTGCCAGCAGCCCCGTCGGGACTTGGGTCTACACCGGGGAGCTGTTTTTT. It yields the protein CASSPVGTWVYTGELFF.

The gene calls are TRBV18 and TRBJ2-2; D call uncertain. Germline CDR1 reads KGHSH; CDR2 reads LQKENI. This CDR3 is 13 amino acids long. V was clipped by 3 bases and J by 9 bases, with 11 bases between them. CDR3 DNA sequence: TGTGCCAGCTCACCTCGAGACGCTAGGGAGCTGTTTTTT. Translating it yields CASSPRDARELFF.

This chain connects TRBV10-3 to TRBJ1-4; perhaps TRBD1 as D (5 bases). Germline V gene sequence: CDR1 ENHRY, CDR2 SYGVKD. The CDR3 is made up of 15 amino acids. Trimming removed 2 bases from V and 10 bases from J, with 17 bases in between. The CDR3 loop is CAISERESQGGKLFF. The CDR3 DNA sequence: TGTGCCATCAGTGAGAGGGAAAGCCAGGGCGGAAAACTGTTTTTT.

This chain joins TRBV2 and TRBJ2-1; 11 bases line up with TRBD2. The CDR3 is made up of 16 amino acids. With V trimmed by 5 bases and J by 7 bases, 10 bases remained unmatched. Germline V gives CDR1 SNHLY, CDR2 FYNNEI. The CDR3 DNA reads TGTGCCAGCAGTCCCTTTAGCGGGAGGGCCTCTAATGAGCAGTTCTTC. It encodes CASSPFSGRASNEQFF.

The chain links TRBV5-8 to TRBJ2-5; 15 positions match TRBD2. V was clipped by 4 bases and J by 3 bases; unmatched bases: 7. Germline CDR1 SGHTS, CDR2 YDEGEE. The CDR3 loop spans 17 amino acids. Written as DNA, the CDR3 is TGTGCCAGCAGCCCGGGACTAGCGGGAGGAAGAAAAGAGACCCAGTACTTC. Translation: CASSPGLAGGRKETQYF.

The V gene is TRBV2, the J gene TRBJ1-1, with 7 bases that match TRBD1. The CDR3 length is 14 residues. Germline V lookup: CDR1 SNHLY, CDR2 FYNNEI. The ends lost 7 bases at V and 3 bases at J; junction bases unmatched: 8. The CDR3 protein is CASTYDRAYTEAFF. The DNA for the CDR3 is TGTGCCAGCACCTATGACAGGGCTTACACTGAAGCTTTCTTT.

V is TRBV7-2 and J is TRBJ2-4, with D maybe TRBD1 (6 bases). CDR1 is SGHTA and CDR2 is FQGNSA in the germline V gene. There are 14 residues in the CDR3. The V end was cut by 1 base, the J end by 8 bases, with 12 bases between. The CDR3 spells CASSLVGSGDIQYF. CDR3 in DNA: TGTGCCAGCAGCTTAGTCGGATCAGGGGACATTCAGTACTTC.

The V gene is TRBV5-4, the J gene TRBJ2-5, with D perhaps TRBD2 (6 bases). This CDR3 comprises 15 residues. The germline V and J ends were trimmed by 2 bases and 5 bases, with 16 bases remaining between them. CDR1 is SGHNT, CDR2 YYREEE, per germline (reference sequence). The CDR3 region has the DNA TGTGCCAGCAGCTTAGACGCCGGGAGAGGGGAGACCCAGTACTTC. Translation: CASSLDAGRGETQYF. Combining the CDR3 with reference TRBV5-4 and TRBJ2-5 gives the whole variable domain ETGVTQSPTHLIKTRGQQVTLRCSSQSGHNTVSWYQQALGQGPQFIFQYYREEENGRGNFPPRFSGLQFPNYSSELNVNALELDDSALYLCASSLDAGRGETQYFGPGTRLLVL.

This sequence joins TRBV2 and TRBJ2-5; no reliable D call. CDR1 SNHLY and CDR2 FYNNEI come from the germline V gene. This CDR3 has 12 residues. The V end lost 6 bases, the J end lost 1 base, and 6 bases lay between the germline ends. The CDR3 DNA sequence: TGTGCCAGCAGGACTCCCCAAGAGACCCAGTACTTC. It is translated as CASRTPQETQYF.

This clone turned up a few times. The chain couples TRBV27 to TRBJ1-1, with D hard to call. Germline V gives CDR1 MNHEY, CDR2 SMNVEV (reference sequence). The V end lost 5 bases, the J end lost 0 bases, and 10 bases lay between the germline ends. This CDR3 comprises 14 residues. CDR3 residues: CASSAHSMNTEAFF. The DNA of the CDR3 is TGTGCCAGCAGTGCTCATTCCATGAACACTGAAGCTTTCTTT.